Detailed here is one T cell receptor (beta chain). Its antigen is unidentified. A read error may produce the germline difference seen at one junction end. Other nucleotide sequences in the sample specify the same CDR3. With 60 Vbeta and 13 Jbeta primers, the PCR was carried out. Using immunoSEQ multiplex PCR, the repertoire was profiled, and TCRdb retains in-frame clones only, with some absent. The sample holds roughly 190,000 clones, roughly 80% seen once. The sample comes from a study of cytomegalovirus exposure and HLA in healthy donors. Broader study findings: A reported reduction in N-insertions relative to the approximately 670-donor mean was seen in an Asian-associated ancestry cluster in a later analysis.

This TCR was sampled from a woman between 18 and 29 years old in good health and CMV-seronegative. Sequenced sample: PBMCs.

In DNA, the CDR3 is TGTGCCAGCAGTTACACCCGGGACAGGGATTCCTACGAGCAATACTTC. This gives the protein CASSYTRDRDSYEQYF. The chain employs TRBV28 and TRBJ2-7; 9 bases are a match to TRBD1. Germline V gene lookup returns CDR1 MDHEN and CDR2 SYDVKM. The CDR3 contains 16 residues.